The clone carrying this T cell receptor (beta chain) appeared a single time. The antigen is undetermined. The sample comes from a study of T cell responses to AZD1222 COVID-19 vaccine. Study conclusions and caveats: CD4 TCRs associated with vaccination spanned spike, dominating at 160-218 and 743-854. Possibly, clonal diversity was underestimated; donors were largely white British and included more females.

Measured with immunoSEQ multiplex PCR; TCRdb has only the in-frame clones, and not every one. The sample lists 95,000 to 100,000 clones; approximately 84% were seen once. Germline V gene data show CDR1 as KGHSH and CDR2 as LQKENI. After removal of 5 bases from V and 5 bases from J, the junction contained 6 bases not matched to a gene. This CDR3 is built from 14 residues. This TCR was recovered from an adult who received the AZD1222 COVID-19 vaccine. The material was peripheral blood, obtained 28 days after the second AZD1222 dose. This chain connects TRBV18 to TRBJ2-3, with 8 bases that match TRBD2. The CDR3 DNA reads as TGTGCCAGCTCATTTACTAGCGGCGTAGATACGCAGTATTTT. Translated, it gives CASSFTSGVDTQYF.